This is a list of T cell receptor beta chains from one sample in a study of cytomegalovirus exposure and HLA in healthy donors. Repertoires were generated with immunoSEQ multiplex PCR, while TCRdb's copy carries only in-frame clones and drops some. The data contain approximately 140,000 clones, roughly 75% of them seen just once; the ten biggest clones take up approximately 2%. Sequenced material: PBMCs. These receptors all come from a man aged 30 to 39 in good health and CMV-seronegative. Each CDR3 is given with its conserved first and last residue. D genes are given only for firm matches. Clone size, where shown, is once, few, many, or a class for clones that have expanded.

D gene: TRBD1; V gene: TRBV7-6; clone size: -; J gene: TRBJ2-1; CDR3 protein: CASSPTGGTYNEQFF; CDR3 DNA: TGTGCCAGCAGCCCTACAGGGGGTACCTACAATGAGCAGTTCTTC
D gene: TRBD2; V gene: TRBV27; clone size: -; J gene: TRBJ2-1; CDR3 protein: CASTLAGADEQFF; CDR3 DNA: TGTGCCAGCACTCTAGCGGGAGCGGATGAGCAGTTCTTC
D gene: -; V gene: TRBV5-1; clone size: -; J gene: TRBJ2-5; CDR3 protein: CASSLGTGYQETQYF; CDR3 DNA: TGCGCCAGCAGCTTGGGAACAGGCTACCAAGAGACCCAGTACTTC
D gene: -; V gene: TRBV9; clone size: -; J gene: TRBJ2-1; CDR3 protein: CASSVWGSGSNEQFF; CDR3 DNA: TGTGCCAGCAGCGTATGGGGCTCGGGTTCCAATGAGCAGTTCTTC
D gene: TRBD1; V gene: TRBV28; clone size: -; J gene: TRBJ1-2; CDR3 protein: CASSIGQGGYGYTF; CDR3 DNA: TGTGCCAGCAGTATCGGACAGGGAGGGTATGGCTACACCTTC
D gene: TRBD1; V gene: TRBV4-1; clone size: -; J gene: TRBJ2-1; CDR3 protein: CASSQDQTGVRNEQFF; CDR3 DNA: TGCGCCAGCAGCCAAGATCAGACAGGGGTAAGGAATGAGCAGTTCTTC
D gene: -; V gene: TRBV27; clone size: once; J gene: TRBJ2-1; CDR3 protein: CASSLRAGEQFF; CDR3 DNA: TGTGCCAGCAGTTTACGGGCGGGAGAGCAGTTCTTC
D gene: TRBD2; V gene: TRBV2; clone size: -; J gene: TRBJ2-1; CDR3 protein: CASRRGGGEQFF; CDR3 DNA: TGTGCCAGCAGGCGGGGGGGCGGTGAGCAGTTCTTC
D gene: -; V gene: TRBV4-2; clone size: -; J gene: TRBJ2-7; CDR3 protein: CASSQGATGYSYEQYF; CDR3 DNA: TGTGCCAGCAGCCAAGGAGCGACAGGCTACTCCTACGAGCAGTACTTC
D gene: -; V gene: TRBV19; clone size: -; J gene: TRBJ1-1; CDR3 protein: CASNLGGARTEAFF; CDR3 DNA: TGTGCCAGTAATCTCGGGGGGGCGCGCACTGAAGCTTTCTTT
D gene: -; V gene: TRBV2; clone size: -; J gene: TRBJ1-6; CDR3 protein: CASSGRGIDSPLHF; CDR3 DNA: TGTGCCAGCAGTGGTAGGGGAATCGATTCACCCCTCCACTTT
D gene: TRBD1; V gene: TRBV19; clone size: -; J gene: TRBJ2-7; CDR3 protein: CASSITGQGAYEQYF; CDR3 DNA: TGTGCCAGTAGTATTACGGGACAGGGGGCCTACGAGCAGTACTTC
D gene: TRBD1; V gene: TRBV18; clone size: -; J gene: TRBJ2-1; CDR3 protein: CASSPRTGGGNEQFF; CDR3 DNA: TGTGCCAGCTCACCACGGACAGGAGGTGGCAATGAGCAGTTCTTC
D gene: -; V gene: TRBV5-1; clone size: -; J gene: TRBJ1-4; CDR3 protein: CASSLAGYREEKLFF; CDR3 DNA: TGCGCCAGCAGCTTGGCGGGATACAGGGAGGAAAAACTGTTTTTT
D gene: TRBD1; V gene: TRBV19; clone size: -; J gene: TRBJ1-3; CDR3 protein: CASSWDRGNTIYF; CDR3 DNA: TGTGCCAGTAGTTGGGACAGGGGAAACACCATATATTTT
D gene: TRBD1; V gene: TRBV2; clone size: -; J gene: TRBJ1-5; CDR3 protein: CASSEQGAQTQHF; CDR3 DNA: TGTGCCAGCAGTGAACAGGGGGCGCAAACCCAGCATTTT
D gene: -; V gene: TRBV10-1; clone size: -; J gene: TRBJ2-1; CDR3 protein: CASTPDGASRRNEQFF; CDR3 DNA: TGCGCCAGCACCCCCGATGGAGCTAGCCGGCGGAATGAGCAGTTCTTC
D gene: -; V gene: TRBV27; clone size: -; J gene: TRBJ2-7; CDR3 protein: CASSLSAEPTYEQYF; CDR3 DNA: TGTGCCAGCAGTTTATCTGCGGAGCCGACCTACGAGCAGTACTTC
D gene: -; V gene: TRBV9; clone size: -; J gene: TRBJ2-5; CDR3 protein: CASSAPGGYQYF; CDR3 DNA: TGTGCCAGCAGCGCCCCGGGTGGGTACCAGTACTTC
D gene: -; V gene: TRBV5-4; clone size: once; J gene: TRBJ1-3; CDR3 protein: CASSLSGNERNTIYF; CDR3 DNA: TGTGCCAGCAGCTTGTCCGGGAACGAACGGAACACCATATATTTT
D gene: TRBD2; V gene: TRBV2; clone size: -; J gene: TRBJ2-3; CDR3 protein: CASKLGSGGPPDTQYF; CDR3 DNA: TGTGCCAGCAAATTGGGATCGGGGGGTCCCCCAGATACGCAGTATTTT
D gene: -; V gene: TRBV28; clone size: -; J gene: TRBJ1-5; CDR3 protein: CASLLGGAGNQPQHF; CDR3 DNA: TGTGCCAGCCTGCTGGGGGGGGCGGGCAATCAGCCCCAGCATTTT
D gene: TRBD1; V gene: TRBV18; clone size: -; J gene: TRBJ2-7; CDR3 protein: CASSPRTGKTYEQYF; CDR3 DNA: TGTGCCAGCTCACCACGGACAGGGAAAACCTACGAGCAGTACTTC
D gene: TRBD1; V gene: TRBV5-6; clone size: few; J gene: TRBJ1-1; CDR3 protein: CASSRDDRGNTEAFF; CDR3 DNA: TGTGCCAGCAGCCGGGACGACAGGGGGAACACTGAAGCTTTCTTT
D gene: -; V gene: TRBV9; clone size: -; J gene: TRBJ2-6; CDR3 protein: CASSGGDSGANVLTF; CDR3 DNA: TGTGCCAGCAGCGGGGGAGACTCTGGGGCCAACGTCCTGACTTTC
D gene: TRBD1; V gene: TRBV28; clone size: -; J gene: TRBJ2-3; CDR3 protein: CASSLSQGAERADTQYF; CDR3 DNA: TGTGCCAGCAGTTTATCACAGGGGGCGGAGAGGGCAGATACGCAGTATTTT
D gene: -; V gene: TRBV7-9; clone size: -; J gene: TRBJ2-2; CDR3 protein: CASSLTSILYTGELFF; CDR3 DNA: TGTGCCAGCAGCCTAACTAGCATCCTGTACACCGGGGAGCTGTTTTTT
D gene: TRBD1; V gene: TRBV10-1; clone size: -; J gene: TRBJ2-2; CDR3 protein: CASSEVGTGGGELFF; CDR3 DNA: TGCGCCAGCAGTGAGGTCGGGACAGGGGGCGGGGAGCTGTTTTTT
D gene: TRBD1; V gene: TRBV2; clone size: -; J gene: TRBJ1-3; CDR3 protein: CASSGTGSGNTIYF; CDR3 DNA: TGTGCCAGCAGTGGGACAGGCTCTGGAAACACCATATATTTT
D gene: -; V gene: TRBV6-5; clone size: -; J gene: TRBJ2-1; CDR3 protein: CASTRGNEQFF; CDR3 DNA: TGTGCCAGCACTCGAGGGAATGAGCAGTTCTTC
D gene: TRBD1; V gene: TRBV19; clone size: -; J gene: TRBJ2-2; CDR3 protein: CASSREQGYTGELFF; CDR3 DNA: TGTGCCAGTAGTCGAGAACAGGGGTACACCGGGGAGCTGTTTTTT
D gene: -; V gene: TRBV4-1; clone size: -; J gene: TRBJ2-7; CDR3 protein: CASSQNKYEQYF; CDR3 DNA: TGCGCCAGCAGCCAAAATAAATACGAGCAGTACTTC
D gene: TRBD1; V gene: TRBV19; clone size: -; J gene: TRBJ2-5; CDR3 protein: CASRRDRAAGETQYF; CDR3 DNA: TGTGCCAGTAGAAGGGACAGGGCTGCCGGAGAGACCCAGTACTTC
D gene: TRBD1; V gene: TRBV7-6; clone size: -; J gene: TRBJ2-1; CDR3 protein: CASSLGQGAINEQFF; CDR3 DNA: TGTGCCAGCAGCTTGGGACAGGGGGCGATTAATGAGCAGTTCTTC
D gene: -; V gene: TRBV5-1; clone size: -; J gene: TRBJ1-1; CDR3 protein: CASSASGYTEAFF; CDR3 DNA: TGCGCCAGCAGCGCCTCAGGGTACACTGAAGCTTTCTTT
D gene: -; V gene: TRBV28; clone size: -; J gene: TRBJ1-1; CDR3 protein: CASSRRSKNTEAFF; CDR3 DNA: TGTGCCAGCAGTCGGAGAAGCAAAAACACTGAAGCTTTCTTT
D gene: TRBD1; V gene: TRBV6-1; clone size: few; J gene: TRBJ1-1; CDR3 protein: CASSKGTGVPEAFF; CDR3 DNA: TGTGCCAGCAGTAAGGGGACAGGAGTTCCTGAAGCTTTCTTT
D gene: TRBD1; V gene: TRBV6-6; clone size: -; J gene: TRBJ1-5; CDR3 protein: CASRSDRGGNQPQHF; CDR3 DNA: TGTGCCAGCAGAAGTGACAGGGGGGGCAATCAGCCCCAGCATTTT